The clone carrying this T cell receptor beta chain was found a few times. Its antigen is not identified. This entry belongs to a study of cytomegalovirus exposure and HLA in healthy donors. Study context: Unique TCR beta sequences numbering around 110 million came from 150 million to 200 million T cells in an earlier analysis. Points from the study as a whole: Reportedly, TCR beta sequences accurately predicted HLA-A and HLA-B alleles in most subjects. The study had only CMV serostatus as immune exposure information.

13 Jbeta primers and 60 Vbeta primers were used for the PCR. Some clones are missing from TCRdb's copy, which holds only in-frame ones; the method was immunoSEQ multiplex PCR. The table has roughly 84,000 clones, 78% seen once. Although they were nominally healthy when sampled, donors likely had unrecorded immune exposures. Specimen: PBMCs. This TCR was sampled from a male donor in good health and CMV-seropositive.

The CDR3 here is CASSHGTAFNEKLFF. The CDR3 bases are TGCGCCAGCAGCCACGGGACAGCTTTTAATGAAAAACTGTTTTTT. The J gene is TRBJ1-4, the V gene TRBV4-1; 7 bases match TRBD1. The CDR3 totals 15 residues. Looked up from germline, CDR1 is MGHRA and CDR2 is YSYEKL. The V and J ends lost 3 bases and 4 bases, in that order; junction bases with no gene match: 5.